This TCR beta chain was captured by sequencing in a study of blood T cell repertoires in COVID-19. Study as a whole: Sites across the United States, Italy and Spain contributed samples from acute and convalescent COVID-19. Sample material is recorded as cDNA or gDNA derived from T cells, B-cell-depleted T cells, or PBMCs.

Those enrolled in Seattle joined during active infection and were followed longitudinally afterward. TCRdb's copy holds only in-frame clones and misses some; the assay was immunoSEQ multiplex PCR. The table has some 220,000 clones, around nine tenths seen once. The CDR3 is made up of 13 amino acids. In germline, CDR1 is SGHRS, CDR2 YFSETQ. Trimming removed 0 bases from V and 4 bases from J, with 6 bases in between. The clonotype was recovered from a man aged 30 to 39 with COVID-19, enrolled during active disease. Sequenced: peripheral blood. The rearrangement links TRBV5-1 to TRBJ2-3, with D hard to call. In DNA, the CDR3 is TGCGCCAGCAGCTTGGTATCCGCAGATACGCAGTATTTT. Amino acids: CASSLVSADTQYF.